The source of this T cell receptor (beta chain) is a study of cytomegalovirus exposure and HLA in healthy donors (TCRdb year 2017). Some background on the complete study: In an earlier analysis of under 750 of the donors, about 270 Gb of sequence data and approximately 100 million unique TCR beta sequences from about 179 million T cells were reported. To decide whether each TCR beta V gene segment behaved as functional or pseudogenic, an earlier analysis of approximately 620 of the donors relied on high-throughput TCR beta sequencing. Among the 398 genotyped donors, around 81% belonged to the genetic ancestry cluster associated with self-reported Caucasian donors. Besides the first cohort of around 700 subjects, a separate validation cohort made up of 120 different subjects was used. Both class I and class II loci were covered by HLA typing, at four-digit resolution. The T cell repertoires of 666 subjects were profiled by immunosequencing and related to cytomegalovirus serostatus. Rather than drawing on any new phenotypic data, the later analysis identified candidate immune exposures from TCR beta sequences and the way those sequences occurred across donors. To predict cytomegalovirus infection status, the study combined high-throughput TCR immunosequencing, statistical association of individual TCRs with disease status, and machine learning. On average, around 240,000 unique TCR beta nucleotide sequences were sequenced per donor among more than 350 genotyped donors of the cohort, with 15% to 20% of those sequences being non-productive. About 280 gigabases of sequencing data and 70 million to 100 million unique TCR sequences made up an early release that covered approximately 700 HLA-typed donors. Genome-wide SNP genotypes for about 65% of the 666 donors were used in a later genetic analysis, which treated that subset as a discovery cohort. A later analysis re-examined previously published TCR beta repertoires from 600 to 700 donors and added high-resolution HLA genotyping to investigate patterns of TCR occurrence. Every repertoire in the discovery cohort had been generated on one and the same sequencing platform. Roughly 5 DR-DQ haplotypes were handled as single units for association and clustering, since linkage in the cohort was strong. Donor age, sex, ethnicity and CMV serostatus were compiled alongside the repertoire data. The study aimed to test whether cataloging public T cell receptors could reveal signatures of past pathogen exposure. Typing coverage differed by locus: A, B, C, DRB1 and DQB1 were typed in about 620-640 donors, DQA1 in 522, DPA1 in around 600, and DPB1 in approximately 450. What the study reported, not specific to this receptor: V-gene and J-gene trimming of TCR beta chains was associated with a missense DCLRE1C variant in a later genetic analysis, and the association was replicated in an independent cohort. A later analysis found that most CMV-associated TCR beta chains appeared HLA-restricted, with HLA associations seemingly driven largely by CMV exposure. In the study, about 150 TCR beta chains were listed as associated with cytomegalovirus. According to a later analysis, parvovirus B19, influenza, CMV and Epstein-Barr virus appeared linked to several top co-occurrence clusters. Some IMGT-functional V segments, including TRBV6-2 and TRBV6-3, could not be told apart with the 87-base-pair reads, so those segments were excluded. The classifier was reported to diagnose cytomegalovirus status with high specificity and sensitivity in both the original and validation cohorts. Across donors, most TCR sequences were observed very rarely, whereas some public TCRs were present in many individuals. When HLA alleles, especially DR and DQ, strongly co-occurred, TCR associations were difficult to assign to individual alleles. Because some donors lacked HLA typing at each locus, the association tests relied only on the typed subset. A few of the identified cytomegalovirus-associated TCR beta chains were confirmed in vitro to be specific for cytomegalovirus antigens. In an earlier analysis of approximately 590 of the donors, most TCR beta V segments were observed in productive rearrangements about 87% or about 30% of the time, broadly matching IMGT annotations. It was suggested by the authors that the approach could potentially be generalized to other disease states and immunological phenotypes. The earlier analysis of 450 to 700 of the donors excluded roughly 16 rarely observed V segments, including chromosome 9 orphons, because counts were too low. In a later analysis, 16,951 TCR beta sequences were associated with specific HLA alleles at a false discovery rate of 0.05. Correlated functional status among segregating V segments might be attributable to linkage disequilibrium, but an unknown experimental factor could not be ruled out. A further reported finding was that TCR beta sequences accurately predicted the HLA-A and HLA-B alleles for most subjects in the first cohort. The only immune exposure information available for the cohort was CMV serostatus. According to a later analysis, TCR association rates differed among HLA loci, with DRB1 alleles showing the most associated TCRs and HLA-C alleles showing the fewest. This cohort had only TCR beta chains sequenced, and the lack of alpha or paired-chain data limited which features could be detected. In a later genetic analysis, fewer N-insertions in productive TCRs were reported among donors in an Asian-associated ancestry cluster than the roughly 670-donor mean. A group of highly shared sequence variants was considered likely to be a technical artifact of the sequencing pipeline. Presence/absence analyses assumed roughly uniform sequencing depth across donors, an assumption that may not hold. In a later analysis, HLA-associated TCR beta chains showed more clonal expansion and lower generation probabilities than non-associated chains that were equally common.

The CDR3 has 15 amino acids, counting the end cysteine and phenylalanine. Only the CDR3 region is kept as DNA, spanning 45 bases read in frame from base 1. The junction shows trimming of 3 bases on V and 6 bases on J, and the gene matches do not reach 8 bases of it. The germline V gene sets CDR1 to KGHSH and CDR2 to LQKENI. This clone has only one observation. The specificity of this receptor is unknown. Base qualities were left out, and no much larger clone turns up one base away. In total, 600 or so healthy bone marrow donors made up the cohort. At the time of sampling, every cohort member was nominally healthy, though immune exposures that went unrecorded were likely present. The donor was CMV seronegative and belonged to the group of 352 seronegative cohort members. Each donor provided a peripheral blood sample, and peripheral blood mononuclear cells were used for TCR beta sequencing. The Qiagen DNeasy Blood Extraction Kit was used to extract genomic DNA from the blood cell samples.

Libraries came from the immunoSEQ multiplex PCR assay. For the multiplex PCR, a mixture combining 60 forward primers for TCR Vbeta segments and 13 reverse primers for TCR Jbeta segments was used. Amplification of the CDR3 region of rearranged TCR beta genes was performed with a multiplex PCR assay on genomic DNA. Amplified TCR beta libraries were sequenced as 87-base-pair reads on the Illumina HiSeq System. On the authors' methods: A later analysis tallied roughly 80 million unique TCR beta chains across the 660 or so repertoires, and about 10 million of those chains were shared by two or more donors. Raw reads were error-corrected and collapsed into unique sequences by a nearest-neighbor algorithm in which closely related sequences were merged to remove PCR and sequencing errors. V, D and J gene segments were assigned by aligning CDR3 sequences to IMGT reference sequences. Each retained sequence needed at least a six-nucleotide match to both a V gene segment and a J gene segment. Rearrangements were called productive when the CDR3 lacked stop codons and stayed in frame with V and J; all others were non-productive. Following IMGT convention, CDR3 was defined as the stretch from the second conserved V-encoded cysteine to the conserved J-encoded phenylalanine. Sequences without an unambiguous match to a single V gene segment were excluded from the earlier analysis of about 600 of the donors. In an earlier analysis of approximately 560 of the donors, a V segment was called functional when productive rearrangements were above 56.7%, and segregating when the standard deviation between donors exceeded 5%. A statistical classification framework was built for diagnosing cytomegalovirus status from the catalog of TCR beta chain sequences. In a later analysis, TCR nucleotide sequences were compared against IMGT/GENE-DB human TR gene sequences so that V and J genes could be assigned. The TCRdist pipeline was used in a later analysis to assign CDR3 sequences and most-parsimonious VDJ recombination scenarios. A later analysis defined each TCR beta chain by its CDR3 amino acid sequence plus V-gene family, and excluded reads lacking a unique V-gene family. To address suspected cross-contamination and a sequencing artifact, a later analysis removed some 620 highly shared, low-generation-probability nucleotide sequences. A later analysis calculated a clonal expansion index for each public chain from normalized within-repertoire ranks of inferred template counts. A later analysis computed generation probabilities with a VDJ recombination model fitted to out-of-frame rearrangements, and checked the results against IGoR. In a later analysis, hypergeometric tests were used to score TCR-TCR, TCR-HLA and TCR-CMV co-occurrence, with a repertoire-size bias correction applied to TCR pairs. A later analysis estimated false discovery rates by permuting HLA or CMV assignments 20 times. In a later analysis, co-occurring TCRs were grouped with DBSCAN, and TCRdist sequence similarity was added when clustering was performed within HLA-allele-positive subsets. Repertoires with fewer than 30,000 or more than 120,000 public chains, plus five repertoires with anomalous nucleotide sharing, were excluded from co-occurrence clustering. Sourced from immuneACCESS, this table was stored by TCRdb with only in-frame sequences that have V and J called. A share of the clones is absent; for the studies checked, an unresolved V gene accounts for under half, and the remainder has no known explanation. The V and J calls and the clone size are those of that table, but D and trimming were determined from the DNA. The sample table holds around 99,000 clones, of which about 84% were seen once. The top ten clonotypes cover 2% to 2.5% of the sample.

The source material was PBMCs. This receptor was identified in a man aged 25 to 40 in good health and CMV-seronegative. Recombination joined TRBV18 with TRBJ2-7, with 10 central nucleotides matching TRBD1. The nucleotide sequence reads as follows: TGTGCCAGCTCACCGGTGACAGGGGGCGCGGGCGAGCAGTACTTC. This codes for CASSPVTGGAGEQYF.